The count of the clone carrying this T cell receptor beta chain is one. The antigen is unknown. This entry is derived from a study of T cells in localized non-small cell lung cancer. Study-level findings and limits: Tumor samples were not multi-region, leaving intratumor heterogeneity unexcluded. A median approximately 59 of the top 100 tumor clones appeared in adjacent lung.

Trimming cost V 7 bases and J 0 bases; bases outside gene matches: 14. Germline V gene data show CDR1 as SNHLY and CDR2 as FYNNEI. CDR3 length equals 19 residues. TCRdb's table, derived via immunoSEQ multiplex PCR, lists solely in-frame clones and lacks some. The profile shows roughly 20,000 clones, 90% to 95% of them singletons. Sequencing used peripheral blood, obtained before any cancer treatment. This clonotype was sampled from a woman aged 40-70 years with stage I lung adenocarcinoma. The chain employs TRBV2 and TRBJ2-1; 11 positions agree with TRBD2. CDR3 loop: CASKKVAPGLAASYNEQFF. CDR3 coding DNA: TGTGCCAGCAAGAAAGTGGCTCCGGGACTAGCGGCCTCCTACAATGAGCAGTTCTTC.